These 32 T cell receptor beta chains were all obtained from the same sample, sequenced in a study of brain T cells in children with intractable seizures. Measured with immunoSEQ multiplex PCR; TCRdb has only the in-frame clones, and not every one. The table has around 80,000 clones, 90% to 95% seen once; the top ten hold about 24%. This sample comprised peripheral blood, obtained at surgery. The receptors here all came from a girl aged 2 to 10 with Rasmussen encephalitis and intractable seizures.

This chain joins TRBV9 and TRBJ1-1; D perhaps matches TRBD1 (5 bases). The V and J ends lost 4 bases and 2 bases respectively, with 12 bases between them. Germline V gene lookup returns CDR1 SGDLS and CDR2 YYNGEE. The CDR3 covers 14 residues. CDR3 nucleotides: TGTGCCAGCAGCCCGAGAGGGGCTAACACTGAAGCTTTCTTT. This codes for CASSPRGANTEAFF.

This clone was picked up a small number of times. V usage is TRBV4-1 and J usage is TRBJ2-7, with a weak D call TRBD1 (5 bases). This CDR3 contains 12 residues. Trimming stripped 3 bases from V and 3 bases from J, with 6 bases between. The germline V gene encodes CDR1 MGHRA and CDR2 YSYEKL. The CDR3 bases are TGCGCCAGCAGCCAGACAGACTACGAGCAGTACTTC. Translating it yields CASSQTDYEQYF.

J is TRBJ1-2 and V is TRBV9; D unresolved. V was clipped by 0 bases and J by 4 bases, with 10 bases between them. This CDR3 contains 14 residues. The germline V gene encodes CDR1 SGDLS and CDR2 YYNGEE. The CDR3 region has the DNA TGTGCCAGCAGCGTAGTTGCAGTCGGCTATGGCTACACCTTC. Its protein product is CASSVVAVGYGYTF. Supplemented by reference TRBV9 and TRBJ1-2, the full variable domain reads DSGVTQTPKHLITATGQRVTLRCSPRSGDLSVYWYQQSLDQGLQFLIQYYNGEERAKGNILERFSAQQFPDLHSELNLSSLELGDSALYFCASSVVAVGYGYTFGSGTRLTVV.

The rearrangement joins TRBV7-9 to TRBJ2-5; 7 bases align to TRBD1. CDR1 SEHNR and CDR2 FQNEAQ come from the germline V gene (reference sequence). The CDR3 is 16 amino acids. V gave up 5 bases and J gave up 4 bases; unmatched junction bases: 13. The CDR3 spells CASSRPTGIEAETQYF. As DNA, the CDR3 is TGTGCCAGCAGCAGACCGACAGGGATAGAAGCAGAGACCCAGTACTTC.

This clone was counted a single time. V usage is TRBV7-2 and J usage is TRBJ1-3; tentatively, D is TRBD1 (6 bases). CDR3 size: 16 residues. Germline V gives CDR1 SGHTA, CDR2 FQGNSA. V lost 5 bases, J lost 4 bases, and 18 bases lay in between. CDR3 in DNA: TGTGCCAGCAGCCATATCTCAGGGGCAGCAGGAAACACCATATATTTT. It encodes CASSHISGAAGNTIYF.

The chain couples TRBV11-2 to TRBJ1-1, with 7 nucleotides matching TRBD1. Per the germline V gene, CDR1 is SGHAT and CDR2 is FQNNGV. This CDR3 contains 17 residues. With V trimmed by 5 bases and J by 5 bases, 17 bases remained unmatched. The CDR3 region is CASSLAPRAGGGTEAFF. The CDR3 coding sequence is TGTGCCAGCAGCCTCGCCCCTCGGGCAGGGGGAGGTACTGAAGCTTTCTTT. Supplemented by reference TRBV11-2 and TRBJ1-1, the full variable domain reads EAGVAQSPRYKIIEKRQSVAFWCNPISGHATLYWYQQILGQGPKLLIQFQNNGVVDDSQLPKDRFSAERLKGVDSTLKIQPAKLEDSAVYLCASSLAPRAGGGTEAFFGQGTRLTVV.

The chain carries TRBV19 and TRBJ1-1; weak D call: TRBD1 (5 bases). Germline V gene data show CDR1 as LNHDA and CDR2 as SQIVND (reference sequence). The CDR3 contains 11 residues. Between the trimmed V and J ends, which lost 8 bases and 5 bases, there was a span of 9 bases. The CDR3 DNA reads TGTGCCAGTCGGGGGTTGACTGAAGCTTTCTTT. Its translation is CASRGLTEAFF.

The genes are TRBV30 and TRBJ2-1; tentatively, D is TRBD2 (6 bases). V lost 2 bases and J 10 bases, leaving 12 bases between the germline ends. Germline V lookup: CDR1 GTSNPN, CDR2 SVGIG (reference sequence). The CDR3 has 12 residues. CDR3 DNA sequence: TGTGCCTGGAGTCCTCGGCGGGGAGAGCAGTTCTTC. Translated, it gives CAWSPRRGEQFF.

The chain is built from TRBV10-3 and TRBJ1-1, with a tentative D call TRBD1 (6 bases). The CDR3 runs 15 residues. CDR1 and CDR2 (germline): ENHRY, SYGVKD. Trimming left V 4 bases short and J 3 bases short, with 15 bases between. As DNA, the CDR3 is TGTGCCATCAGTGGAGGGAGGGGGGGCGACACTGAAGCTTTCTTT. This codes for CAISGGRGGDTEAFF.

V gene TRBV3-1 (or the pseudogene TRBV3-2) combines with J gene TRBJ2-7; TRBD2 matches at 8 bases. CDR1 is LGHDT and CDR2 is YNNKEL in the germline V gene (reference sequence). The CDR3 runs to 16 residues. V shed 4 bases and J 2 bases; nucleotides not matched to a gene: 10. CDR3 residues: CASSPRVLAVAYEQYF. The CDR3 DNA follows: TGTGCCAGCAGCCCGAGGGTACTAGCGGTAGCCTACGAGCAGTACTTC.

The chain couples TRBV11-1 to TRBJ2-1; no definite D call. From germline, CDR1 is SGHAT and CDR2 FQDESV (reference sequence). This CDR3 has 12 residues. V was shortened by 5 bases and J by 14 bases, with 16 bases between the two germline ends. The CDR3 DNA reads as TGTGCCAGCAGCGCTCGGCCGCCCGACAAGTTCTTC. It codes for CASSARPPDKFF.

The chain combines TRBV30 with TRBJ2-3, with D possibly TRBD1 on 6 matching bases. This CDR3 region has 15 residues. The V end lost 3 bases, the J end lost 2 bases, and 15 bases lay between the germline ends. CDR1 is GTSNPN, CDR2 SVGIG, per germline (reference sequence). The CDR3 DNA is TGTGCCTGGAGCTATACACAGGGCCACACAGATACGCAGTATTTT. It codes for CAWSYTQGHTDTQYF.

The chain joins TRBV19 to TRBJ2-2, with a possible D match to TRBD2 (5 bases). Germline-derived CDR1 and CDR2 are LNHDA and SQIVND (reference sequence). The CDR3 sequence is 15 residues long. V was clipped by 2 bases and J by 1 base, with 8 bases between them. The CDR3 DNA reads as TGTGCCAGTAGTATACGAGGGAGGAACACCGGGGAGCTGTTTTTT. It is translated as CASSIRGRNTGELFF.

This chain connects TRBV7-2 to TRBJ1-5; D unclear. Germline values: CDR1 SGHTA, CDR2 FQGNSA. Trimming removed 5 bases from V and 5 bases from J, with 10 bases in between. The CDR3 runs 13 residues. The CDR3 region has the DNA TGTGCCAGCAGCCCCAACAGTTATCAGCCCCAGCATTTT. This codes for CASSPNSYQPQHF.

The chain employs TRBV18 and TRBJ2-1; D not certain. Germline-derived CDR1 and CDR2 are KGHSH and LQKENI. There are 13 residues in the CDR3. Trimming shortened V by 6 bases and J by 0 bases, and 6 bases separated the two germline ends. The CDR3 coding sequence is TGTGCCAGCTCGGTGGACTCCTACAATGAGCAGTTCTTC. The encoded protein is CASSVDSYNEQFF.

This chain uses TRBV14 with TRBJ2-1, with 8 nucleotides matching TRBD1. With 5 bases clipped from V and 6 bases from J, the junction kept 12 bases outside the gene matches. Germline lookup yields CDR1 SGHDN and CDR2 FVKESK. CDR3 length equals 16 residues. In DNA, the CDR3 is TGTGCCAGCAGCGAGTGGACAGGGTTGAAGGGCAATGAGCAGTTCTTC. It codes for CASSEWTGLKGNEQFF.

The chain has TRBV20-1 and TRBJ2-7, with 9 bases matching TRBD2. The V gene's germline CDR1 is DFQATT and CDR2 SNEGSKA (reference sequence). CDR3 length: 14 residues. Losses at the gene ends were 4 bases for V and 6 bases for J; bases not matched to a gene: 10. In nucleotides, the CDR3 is TGCAGTGCTAATGACTTAGCGGGAGTGGGCGAGCAGTACTTC. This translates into CSANDLAGVGEQYF.

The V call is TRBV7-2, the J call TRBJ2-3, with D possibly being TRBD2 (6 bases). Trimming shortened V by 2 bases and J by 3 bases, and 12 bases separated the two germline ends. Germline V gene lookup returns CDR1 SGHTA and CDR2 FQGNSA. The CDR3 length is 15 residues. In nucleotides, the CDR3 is TGTGCCAGCAGCTTAACGGGAGATAGTACAGATACGCAGTATTTT. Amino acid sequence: CASSLTGDSTDTQYF.

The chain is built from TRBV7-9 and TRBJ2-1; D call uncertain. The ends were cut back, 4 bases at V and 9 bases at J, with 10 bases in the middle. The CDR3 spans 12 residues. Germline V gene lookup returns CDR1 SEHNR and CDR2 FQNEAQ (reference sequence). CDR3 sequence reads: CASSSEASEQFF. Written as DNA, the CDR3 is TGTGCCAGCAGCTCCGAAGCGAGTGAGCAGTTCTTC.

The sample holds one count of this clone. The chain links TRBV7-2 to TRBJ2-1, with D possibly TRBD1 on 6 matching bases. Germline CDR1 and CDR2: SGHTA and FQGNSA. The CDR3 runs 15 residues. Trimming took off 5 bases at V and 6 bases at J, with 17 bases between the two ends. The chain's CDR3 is CASSPHRELLNEQFF. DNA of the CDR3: TGTGCCAGCAGCCCTCACAGGGAACTACTCAATGAGCAGTTCTTC.

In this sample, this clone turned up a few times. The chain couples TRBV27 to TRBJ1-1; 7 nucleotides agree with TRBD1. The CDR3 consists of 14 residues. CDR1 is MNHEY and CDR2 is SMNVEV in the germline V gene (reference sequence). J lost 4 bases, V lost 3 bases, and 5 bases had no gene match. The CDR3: CASSFPTGFTEAFF. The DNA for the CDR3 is TGTGCCAGCAGTTTCCCGACAGGGTTCACTGAAGCTTTCTTT.

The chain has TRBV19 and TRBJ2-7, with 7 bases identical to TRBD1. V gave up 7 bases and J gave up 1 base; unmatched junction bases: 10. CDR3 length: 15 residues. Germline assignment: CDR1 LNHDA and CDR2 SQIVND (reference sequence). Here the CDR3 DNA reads TGTGCCAGTACTGGCGGCGCAGGGGGATCCTACGAGCAGTACTTC. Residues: CASTGGAGGSYEQYF.

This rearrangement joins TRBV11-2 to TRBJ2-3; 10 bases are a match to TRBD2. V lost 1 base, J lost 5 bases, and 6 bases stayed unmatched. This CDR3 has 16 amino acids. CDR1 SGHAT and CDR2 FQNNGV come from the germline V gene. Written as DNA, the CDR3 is TGTGCCAGCAGCTTAGCAGCGGGAGGGCCAAAAGATACGCAGTATTTT. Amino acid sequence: CASSLAAGGPKDTQYF.

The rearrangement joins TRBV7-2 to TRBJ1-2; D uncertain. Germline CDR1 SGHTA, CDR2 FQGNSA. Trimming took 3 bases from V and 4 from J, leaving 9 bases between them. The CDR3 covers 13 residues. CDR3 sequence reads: CASSFLGSYGYTF. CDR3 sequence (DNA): TGTGCCAGCAGCTTTCTTGGAAGCTATGGCTACACCTTC.

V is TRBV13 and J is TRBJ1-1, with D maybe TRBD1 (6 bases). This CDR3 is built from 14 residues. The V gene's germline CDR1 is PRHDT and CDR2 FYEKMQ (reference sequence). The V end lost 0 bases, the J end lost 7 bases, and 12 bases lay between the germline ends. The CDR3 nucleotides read TGTGCCAGCAGCTTAGGACAAACAGGGTTTGAAGCTTTCTTT. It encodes CASSLGQTGFEAFF.

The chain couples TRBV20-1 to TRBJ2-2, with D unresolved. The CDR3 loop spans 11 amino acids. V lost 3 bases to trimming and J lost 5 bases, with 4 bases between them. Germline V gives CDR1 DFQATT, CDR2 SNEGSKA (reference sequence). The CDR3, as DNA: TGCAGTGCTAGTGCAACCGGGGAGCTGTTTTTT. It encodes CSASATGELFF.

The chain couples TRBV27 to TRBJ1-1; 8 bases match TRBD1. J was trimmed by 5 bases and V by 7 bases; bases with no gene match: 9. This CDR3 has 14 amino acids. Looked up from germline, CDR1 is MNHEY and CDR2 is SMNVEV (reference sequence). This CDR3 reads CASTKNRGGTEAFF. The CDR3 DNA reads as TGTGCCAGCACCAAAAACAGGGGGGGGACTGAAGCTTTCTTT.

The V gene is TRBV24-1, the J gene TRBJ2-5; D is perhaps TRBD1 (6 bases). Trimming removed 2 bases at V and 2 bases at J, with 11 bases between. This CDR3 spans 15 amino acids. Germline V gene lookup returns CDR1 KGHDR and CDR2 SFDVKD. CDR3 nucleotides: TGTGCCACCAGTGATTCCGGGACACCACAAGAGACCCAGTACTTC. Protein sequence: CATSDSGTPQETQYF.

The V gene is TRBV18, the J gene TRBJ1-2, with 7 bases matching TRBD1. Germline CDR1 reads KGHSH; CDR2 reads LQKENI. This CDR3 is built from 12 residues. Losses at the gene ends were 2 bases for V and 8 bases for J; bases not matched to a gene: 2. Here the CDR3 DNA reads TGTGCCAGCTCACCAATACAGGGGGGCTACACCTTC. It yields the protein CASSPIQGGYTF.

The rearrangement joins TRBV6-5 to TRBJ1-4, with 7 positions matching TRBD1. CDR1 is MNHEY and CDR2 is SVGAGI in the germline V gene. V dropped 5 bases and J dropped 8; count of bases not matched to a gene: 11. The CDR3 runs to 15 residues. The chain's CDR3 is CASSPQGPLWEKLFF. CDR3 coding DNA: TGTGCCAGCAGTCCACAGGGGCCTCTTTGGGAAAAACTGTTTTTT.

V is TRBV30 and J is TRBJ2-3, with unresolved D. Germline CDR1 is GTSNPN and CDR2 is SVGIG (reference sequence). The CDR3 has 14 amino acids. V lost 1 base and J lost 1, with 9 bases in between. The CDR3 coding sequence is TGTGCCTGGAGTGCGGTAGGAGGCACAGATACGCAGTATTTT. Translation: CAWSAVGGTDTQYF.

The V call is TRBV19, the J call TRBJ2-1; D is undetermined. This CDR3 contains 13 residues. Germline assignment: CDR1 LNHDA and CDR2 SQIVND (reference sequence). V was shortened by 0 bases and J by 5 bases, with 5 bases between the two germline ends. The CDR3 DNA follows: TGTGCCAGTAGTATAGATTGGAACAATGAGCAGTTCTTC. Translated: CASSIDWNNEQFF.